Each of the 20 T cell receptor beta chains below was sequenced from the same sample in a study of shared clonotypes between healthy human individuals. Some clones are missing from TCRdb's copy, which holds only in-frame ones; the method was immunoSEQ multiplex PCR. The sample records 550,000 to 700,000 clones, 73% being singletons. The specimen sequenced was memory CD4+ T cells sorted from blood. Subset noted: CD45RA-negative fraction. All receptors derive from a woman in her thirties in good health.

This chain uses TRBV11-2 with TRBJ2-7, with 13 nucleotides matching TRBD2. CDR1 and CDR2 from the germline V gene are SGHAT and FQNNGV. Losses at the gene ends were 2 bases for V and 6 bases for J; bases not matched to a gene: 10. This CDR3 has 17 amino acids. CDR3 residues: CASSLRTSGRAGAEQYF. For the CDR3, the DNA is TGTGCCAGCAGCTTACGGACTAGCGGGAGAGCTGGAGCCGAGCAGTACTTC.

The rearrangement uses TRBV28 and TRBJ2-2, with D possibly TRBD1 on 5 matching bases. Per the germline V gene, CDR1 is MDHEN and CDR2 is SYDVKM. Between the trimmed V and J ends, which lost 4 bases and 5 bases, there was a span of 11 bases. The CDR3 contains 14 residues. The CDR3 DNA is TGTGCCAGCAGTTCAGGGTCTCGGACCGGGGAGCTGTTTTTT. It encodes CASSSGSRTGELFF.

This clone was detected a few times. Other DNA sequences of this sample code for an identical CDR3. V is TRBV7-2 and J is TRBJ2-1, with 9 positions matching TRBD2. This CDR3 spans 15 amino acids. Germline assignment: CDR1 SGHTA and CDR2 FQGNSA. The ends lost 4 bases at V and 7 bases at J; junction bases unmatched: 8. For the CDR3, the DNA is TGTGCCAGCAGCTCGACTAGCGGTCAAGGGAATGAGCAGTTCTTC. Its translation: CASSSTSGQGNEQFF.

The chain couples TRBV28 to TRBJ1-4; the D is unclear. This CDR3 is 14 amino acids long. The V and J ends lost 2 bases and 5 bases respectively, with 9 bases between them. CDR1 and CDR2 (germline): MDHEN, SYDVKM. CDR3 nucleotides: TGTGCCAGCAGTTTAATTGGATCCAATGAAAAACTGTTTTTT. It specifies CASSLIGSNEKLFF. Complete variable domain (other parts from reference TRBV28 and TRBJ1-4): DVKVTQSSRYLVKRTGEKVFLECVQDMDHENMFWYRQDPGLGLRLIYFSYDVKMKEKGDIPEGYSVSREKKERFSLILESASTNQTSMYLCASSLIGSNEKLFFGSGTQLSVL.

This rearrangement joins TRBV5-5 to TRBJ1-5; no reliable D call. The germline V gene has CDR1 SGHKS and CDR2 YYEKEE (reference sequence). Trimming pared 0 bases from V and 5 bases from J, leaving 12 bases between. The CDR3 contains 15 residues. The CDR3: CASSLGRLSHQPQHF. CDR3 coding DNA: TGTGCCAGCAGCTTGGGACGTCTATCGCATCAGCCCCAGCATTTT.

The V and J genes are TRBV7-9 and TRBJ2-1; perhaps TRBD2 as D (5 bases). Per germline, CDR1 SEHNR and CDR2 FQNEAQ (reference sequence). V lost 1 base, J lost 5 bases, and 6 bases lay in between. The CDR3 runs 13 residues. The CDR3 sequence is CASSLVGNNEQFF. CDR3 nucleotides: TGTGCCAGCAGCTTAGTCGGGAACAATGAGCAGTTCTTC.

The chain recombines TRBV5-1 with TRBJ2-5; D not resolved. CDR3 length: 13 amino acids. Trimming took off 3 bases at V and 2 bases at J, with 8 bases between the two ends. CDR1 and CDR2 (germline): SGHRS, YFSETQ. The CDR3 loop is CASSSSFQETQYF. For the CDR3, the DNA is TGCGCCAGCAGCTCCTCCTTTCAAGAGACCCAGTACTTC.

The chain uses TRBV6-5 and TRBJ1-5, with D uncertain. The V gene lost 5 bases and the J gene lost 7 bases, with 18 bases spanning the gap. This CDR3 has 15 residues. From germline, CDR1 is MNHEY and CDR2 SVGAGI. The CDR3 coding sequence is TGTGCCAGCAGTAGAGATCAGGCTCTCGGGCAGCCCCAGCATTTT. Translated, it gives CASSRDQALGQPQHF.

This clone has a single count. Other DNA sequences of this sample code for an identical CDR3. The chain uses TRBV9 and TRBJ2-5; D is uncertain. The germline V gene encodes CDR1 SGDLS and CDR2 YYNGEE. V dropped 0 bases and J dropped 2 bases, with 8 bases sitting between them. The CDR3 runs 14 residues. As DNA, the CDR3 is TGTGCCAGCAGCGTAGATCCCGGACAAGAGACCCAGTACTTC. The encoded protein is CASSVDPGQETQYF.

The V gene is TRBV25-1, the J gene TRBJ2-3; maybe TRBD1 (6 bases). The V end was cut by 1 base, the J end by 5 bases, with 16 bases between. The CDR3 is 16 residues long. Germline CDR1 reads MGHDK; CDR2 reads SYGVNS. CDR3 protein: CASSESQGNLRDTQYF. CDR3 nucleotides: TGTGCCAGCAGTGAATCCCAGGGGAACCTACGAGATACGCAGTATTTT.

This clone was seen just once. The chain joins TRBV2 to TRBJ2-1; TRBD2 matches 7 bases. V gave up 4 bases and J gave up 5 bases; unmatched junction bases: 2. CDR3 length equals 13 residues. From germline, CDR1 is SNHLY and CDR2 FYNNEI. CDR3 sequence: CASSASGNNEQFF. The CDR3 DNA follows: TGTGCCAGCAGTGCCAGCGGGAACAATGAGCAGTTCTTC. Variable domain in full (rest from reference TRBV2 and TRBJ2-1): EPEVTQTPSHQVTQMGQEVILRCVPISNHLYFYWYRQILGQKVEFLVSFYNNEISEKSEIFDDQFSVERPDGSNFTLKIRSTKLEDSAMYFCASSASGNNEQFFGPGTRLTVL.

The chain recombines TRBV5-6 with TRBJ2-3; TRBD1 aligns across 8 bases. V gave up 4 bases and J gave up 4 bases; unmatched junction bases: 2. The CDR3 loop spans 13 amino acids. The V gene's germline CDR1 is SGHDT and CDR2 YYEEEE. DNA for the CDR3: TGTGCCAGCAGCAAGACAGGGGCAGATACGCAGTATTTT. This codes for CASSKTGADTQYF.

The chain couples TRBV5-1 to TRBJ2-7; 12 bases are a match to TRBD2. CDR3 length equals 16 residues. CDR1 is SGHRS and CDR2 is YFSETQ in the germline V gene. CDR3 DNA: TGCGGCACGCTTGCGCTAGCGGGAGGGTTGACCTACGAGCAGTACTTC. Its protein product is CGTLALAGGLTYEQYF.

This rearrangement joins TRBV5-1 to TRBJ2-7, with D uncertain. Trimming took 0 bases from V and 2 from J, leaving 18 bases between them. Germline V gene data show CDR1 as SGHRS and CDR2 as YFSETQ. This CDR3 has 17 residues. In nucleotides, the CDR3 is TGCGCCAGCAGCTTGGCCGTCCGTCTGGGCCGAACCTACGAGCAGTACTTC. It specifies CASSLAVRLGRTYEQYF.

In its sample, this clone was seen once. This chain connects TRBV10-2 to TRBJ1-2; D remains ambiguous. This CDR3 has 14 amino acids. Deletions cut 1 base from V and 5 bases from J, with 11 bases between. Germline values: CDR1 WSHSY, CDR2 SAAADI. This chain's CDR3 is CASSELANQYGYTF. The CDR3 coding sequence is TGCGCCAGCAGTGAGTTGGCAAACCAATATGGCTACACCTTC.

The V and J genes are TRBV5-1 and TRBJ2-2; D possibly corresponds to TRBD2 (5 bases). The CDR3 sequence is 13 residues long. CDR1 is SGHRS and CDR2 is YFSETQ in the germline V gene. V was clipped by 4 bases and J by 3 bases, with 7 bases between them. The chain's CDR3 is CASSDGDTGELFF. CDR3 nucleotide sequence: TGCGCCAGCAGCGACGGGGACACCGGGGAGCTGTTTTTT.

The V gene is TRBV27, the J gene TRBJ2-2, with no clear D. Germline V gene data show CDR1 as MNHEY and CDR2 as SMNVEV (reference sequence). CDR3 size: 17 residues. V lost 0 bases and J lost 5, with 16 bases in between. CDR3 sequence (DNA): TGTGCCAGCAGTTTATCGCAACATGGTCGTCGGACCGGGGAGCTGTTTTTT. Its protein product is CASSLSQHGRRTGELFF.

This clone was picked up a small number of times. The sample contains more than one DNA sequence encoding this CDR3. V gene TRBV28 combines with J gene TRBJ1-1; D unresolved. CDR1 is MDHEN and CDR2 is SYDVKM in the germline V gene. This CDR3 contains 15 residues. The V gene lost 5 bases and the J gene lost 0 bases, with 13 bases spanning the gap. The CDR3 bases are TGTGCCAGCAGTCCCTCGACCGGGATGAACACTGAAGCTTTCTTT. Protein sequence: CASSPSTGMNTEAFF.

J is TRBJ2-1 and V is TRBV5-4; a possible D gene is TRBD2 (5 bases). Germline V gene data show CDR1 as SGHNT and CDR2 as YYREEE (reference sequence). V lost 1 base and J 8 bases, leaving 16 bases between the germline ends. This CDR3 contains 15 residues. CDR3 in DNA: TGTGCCAGCAGCTTGTCAGGACTGACGAGGGATGAGCAGTTCTTC. Protein product: CASSLSGLTRDEQFF.

The chain uses TRBV29-1 and TRBJ1-3; D is perhaps TRBD1 (5 bases). This CDR3 comprises 14 residues. Trimming removed 7 bases from V and 0 bases from J, with 13 bases in between. Germline V CDR1 and CDR2: SQVTM, ANQGSEA. The CDR3 DNA follows: TGCAGCGCTCGGGACGTACTCTCTGGAAACACCATATATTTT. Amino acid sequence: CSARDVLSGNTIYF.